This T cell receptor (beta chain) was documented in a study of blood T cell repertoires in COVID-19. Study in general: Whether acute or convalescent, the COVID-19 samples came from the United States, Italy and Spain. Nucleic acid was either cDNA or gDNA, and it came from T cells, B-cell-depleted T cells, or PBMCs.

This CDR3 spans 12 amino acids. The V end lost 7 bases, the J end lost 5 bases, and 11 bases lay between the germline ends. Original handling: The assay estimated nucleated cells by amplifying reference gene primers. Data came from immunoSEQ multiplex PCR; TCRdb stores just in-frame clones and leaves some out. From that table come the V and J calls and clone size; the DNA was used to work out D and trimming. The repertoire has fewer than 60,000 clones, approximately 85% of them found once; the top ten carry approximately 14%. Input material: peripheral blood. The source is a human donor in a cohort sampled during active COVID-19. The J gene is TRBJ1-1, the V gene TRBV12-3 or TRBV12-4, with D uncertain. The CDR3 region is CASKLGGTEAFF. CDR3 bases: TGTGCCAGCAAATTGGGAGGGACTGAAGCTTTCTTT.